The present entry profiles one T cell receptor beta chain with its context. This specimen belongs to a study of T cell changes during pregnancy in multiple sclerosis. Sequenced by immunoSEQ multiplex PCR; TCRdb stores in-frame clones only, minus some. This table has tens of thousands of clones, about 94% appearing once. Per germline, CDR1 SEHNR and CDR2 FQNEAQ (reference sequence). The V gene lost 4 bases and the J gene lost 0 bases, with 9 bases spanning the gap. The CDR3 extends over 14 amino acids. V usage is TRBV7-9 and J usage is TRBJ1-2, with TRBD1 as a possible D gene (6 bases). The TCR comes from a female donor in good health, enrolled as a control in a pregnancy study. The specimen was peripheral blood, collected in the third trimester of pregnancy. The CDR3 sequence: CASSSTGANYGYTF. The CDR3 region has the DNA TGTGCCAGCAGCTCGACAGGAGCTAACTATGGCTACACCTTC.